The rows below give T cell receptor beta chains drawn from one sample of a study of blood T cell repertoires in COVID-19. Sequenced by immunoSEQ multiplex PCR; TCRdb stores in-frame clones only, minus some. The table shows some 200,000 clones, with under 90% occurring only once. The sequenced sample was peripheral blood. These receptors came from a woman of 80 years or more with COVID-19, enrolled during active disease. Each CDR3 is given with its conserved first and last residue. The D gene is left open where the match is weak.

>TRBD1|TRBV28|TRBJ2-7
CASSLGTGRSYEQYF
TGTGCCAGCAGTTTAGGGACAGGGAGATCGTACGAGCAGTACTTC
>TRBD1|TRBV5-4|TRBJ1-1
CASSRTGGREAFF
TGTGCCAGCAGCCGGACAGGGGGCCGCGAAGCTTTCTTT
>-|TRBV27|TRBJ1-1
CASSLSSATGLGRRAFF
TGTGCCAGCAGTTTATCTTCCGCGACAGGTTTGGGCCGAAGGGCTTTCTTT
>TRBD2|TRBV7-2|TRBJ2-3
CASSLWGGGTDTQYF
TGTGCCAGCAGCTTATGGGGGGGAGGCACAGATACGCAGTATTTT
>-|TRBV30|TRBJ2-5
CAWSVWEQETQYF
TGTGCCTGGAGTGTATGGGAGCAAGAGACCCAGTACTTC
>-|TRBV28|TRBJ1-5
CASSQSRQPQHF
TGTGCCAGCAGTCAGTCCCGACAGCCCCAGCATTTT
>TRBD2|TRBV3-1/TRBV3-2|TRBJ2-7
CASRQGGGAISYEQYF
TGTGCCAGCAGGCAAGGCGGGGGTGCTATTTCCTACGAGCAGTACTTC
>TRBD1|TRBV18|TRBJ1-1
CASSPYGTGSEAFF
TGTGCCAGCTCACCATATGGGACAGGGTCTGAAGCTTTCTTT
>TRBD1|TRBV5-1|TRBJ1-6
CASSSSGQGDSPLHF
TGCGCCAGCAGCTCGTCGGGACAGGGAGATTCACCCCTCCACTTT
>TRBD2|TRBV5-1|TRBJ2-1
CASSSRLARGPYNEQFF
TGCGCCAGCAGCTCCAGACTAGCGCGGGGCCCTTACAATGAGCAGTTCTTC
>-|TRBV5-4|TRBJ2-2
CASSLSGYPGELFF
TGTGCCAGCAGCTTGTCAGGGTATCCCGGGGAGCTGTTTTTT
>TRBD1|TRBV7-9|TRBJ1-5
CASSSQGPAEPQHF
TGTGCCAGCAGTTCACAGGGGCCCGCGGAGCCCCAGCATTTT
>-|TRBV30|TRBJ1-2
CAWINRGKQGDYGYTF
TGTGCCTGGATCAATCGGGGGAAACAAGGAGACTATGGCTACACCTTC
>TRBD1|TRBV10-3|TRBJ2-7
CASMGGDRGRYEQYF
TGTGCCTCCATGGGAGGGGACAGGGGGAGATACGAGCAGTACTTC
>TRBD1|TRBV10-3|TRBJ2-7
CAIRVGQGMYEQYF
TGTGCCATCAGAGTGGGACAGGGGATGTACGAGCAGTACTTC
>TRBD2|TRBV5-4|TRBJ2-4
CASSPSARGEGTKNIQYF
TGTGCCAGCAGCCCTTCGGCGCGGGGGGAGGGTACCAAAAACATTCAGTACTTC